These T cell receptor beta chains were read from a single sample in a study of T-cell memory formation after mild COVID-19. From the 5' RACE reads, TCRdb called clonotypes with MiXCR, one entry per CDR3 protein. This sample has about 620,000 distinct CDR3 sequences, with roughly 17% found just once. The sample taken for sequencing was PBMCs or a T cell subset sorted from them (not recorded which). All receptors come from an adult woman who had mild COVID-19 (a few samples of this study predate the infection). Cell type and time point are not known. Each CDR3 is given with its conserved first and last residue. D genes are given only for firm matches. Clone size is shown for a subset of rows, as once, few, many or a class of expanded clone.

TRBD1 | TRBJ1-2 | TRBV14 | few | 15 | TGTGCCAGCAGCCAGGCCGGGACAGGGGTCTATGGCTACACCTTC | CASSQAGTGVYGYTF
TRBD2 | TRBJ2-7 | TRBV7-8 | few | 17 | TGTGCCAGCAGCGAGGCCGCAGGGACTAGCGGGATCTACGAGCAGTACTTC | CASSEAAGTSGIYEQYF
TRBD1 | TRBJ2-7 | TRBV27 | . | 14 | TGTGCCAGCACCGGACAGGGATCCTCCTACGAGCAGTACTTC | CASTGQGSSYEQYF
. | TRBJ2-3 | TRBV7-2 | few | 17 | TGTGCCAGCAGCCGAGCTACTTTCTCCTATAGCACAGATACGCAGTATTTT | CASSRATFSYSTDTQYF
. | TRBJ2-5 | TRBV7-3 | few | 15 | TGTGCCAGCAGCTTCTACTCACAGCTGGAAGAGACCCAGTACTTC | CASSFYSQLEETQYF
. | TRBJ1-1 | TRBV2 | . | 14 | TGTGCCAGCAGTGTCCAGGGGAGGAACACTGAAGCTTTCTTT | CASSVQGRNTEAFF
TRBD2 | TRBJ2-1 | TRBV19 | few | 15 | TGTGCCAGTAGTACCCCGCTGGGACTAGGCAATGAGCAGTTCTTC | CASSTPLGLGNEQFF
TRBD1 | TRBJ2-7 | TRBV27 | . | 17 | TGTGCCAGCAGTTTCTTAAGTGGGGACAGGAGCTCCTACGAGCAGTACTTC | CASSFLSGDRSSYEQYF
. | TRBJ2-4 | TRBV9 | . | 15 | TGTGCCAGCTCCGAAGGGGGGGCGGGCAAAAACATTCAGTACTTC | CASSEGGAGKNIQYF
. | TRBJ1-2 | TRBV7-2 | . | 13 | TGTGCCAGCAGCTTAGACAGAGACGGGTCGGACACCTTC | CASSLDRDGSDTF
TRBD1 | TRBJ1-2 | TRBV6-1 | . | 15 | TGTGCCAGCAGTGAAGGGGGGGGACAGACATATGGCTACACCTTC | CASSEGGGQTYGYTF
. | TRBJ1-1 | TRBV29-1 | . | 13 | TGCAGCGTGGGGCGGACAGAGAACACTGAAGCTTTCTTT | CSVGRTENTEAFF
. | TRBJ1-1 | TRBV5-1 | many | 12 | TGCGCCAGCAGGTCTACTGGGGCTGAAGCTTTCTTT | CASRSTGAEAFF
TRBD2 | TRBJ2-5 | TRBV30 | few | 14 | TGTGCCTGGAGAAGTAGCGGGGGGAAAGAGACCCAGTACTTC | CAWRSSGGKETQYF
. | TRBJ2-7 | TRBV20-1 | . | 11 | TGCAGTGCTAGAGGTAACTACGAGCAGTACTTC | CSARGNYEQYF
TRBD2 | TRBJ2-2 | TRBV3-1 | . | 16 | TGTGCCAGCAGCCGACTAGCGGGAGGGCCATCCGGGGAGCTGTTTTTT | CASSRLAGGPSGELFF
. | TRBJ1-1 | TRBV4-2 | . | 16 | TGTGCCAGCAGCCAAGGCCAGGGAGTAATGAACACTGAAGCTTTCTTT | CASSQGQGVMNTEAFF
. | TRBJ2-1 | TRBV29-1 | . | 13 | TGCAGCGCCTACGGACAGAACTACAATGAGCAGTTCTTC | CSAYGQNYNEQFF
. | TRBJ2-7 | TRBV4-1 | . | 14 | TGCGCCAGCAGCCAAGAACCGGGGATCTACGAGCAGTACTTC | CASSQEPGIYEQYF
. | TRBJ1-4 | TRBV9 | . | 16 | TGTGCCAGCTCCCGCAGGGGAGACGCAGCTAATGAAAAACTGTTTTTT | CASSRRGDAANEKLFF
. | TRBJ1-2 | TRBV6-1 | . | 11 | TGTGCCAGCAGTGCGATGGGCGGCTACACCTTC | CASSAMGGYTF
. | TRBJ2-5 | TRBV7-6 | few | 12 | TGTGCCAGCATAGACAGGCAAGAGACCCAGTACTTC | CASIDRQETQYF
. | TRBJ2-2 | TRBV27 | . | 15 | TGTGCCAGCAGTTTACAAACGATGAACACCGGGGAGCTGTTTTTT | CASSLQTMNTGELFF
TRBD2 | TRBJ2-2 | TRBV10-3 | . | 17 | TGTGCCATCAGTGGTCTAGCGGGAGGGCTCAACACCGGGGAGCTGTTTTTT | CAISGLAGGLNTGELFF
TRBD2 | TRBJ2-5 | TRBV12-3/TRBV12-4 | . | 21 | TGTGCCAGCAGTTTAGCCCCGCAATCCGATCCGGGACTAGCGGGGGAAGAGACCCAGTACTTC | CASSLAPQSDPGLAGEETQYF
. | TRBJ2-1 | TRBV12-3/TRBV12-4 | few | 14 | TGTGCCAGCAGTTTAACTCACGGTGCGAATGAGCAGTTCTTC | CASSLTHGANEQFF
. | TRBJ2-5 | TRBV5-1 | . | 14 | TGCGCCAGCAGCTTGGCCGGGCGGCGAGAGACCCAGTACTTC | CASSLAGRRETQYF
TRBD1 | TRBJ1-4 | TRBV27 | . | 15 | TGTGCCAGCAGTTCCCAGGGGGCGCGGAATGAAAAACTGTTTTTT | CASSSQGARNEKLFF
. | TRBJ1-2 | TRBV6-6 | . | 16 | TGTGCCAGCAGTTACTCCGGGCCCACCTTCTTCTATGGCTACACCTTC | CASSYSGPTFFYGYTF
. | TRBJ2-7 | TRBV19 | . | 14 | TGTGCCAGTAGTATGTCCGCGGGGCCCTACGAGCAGTACTTC | CASSMSAGPYEQYF
TRBD1 | TRBJ2-2 | TRBV6-6 | . | 17 | TGTGCCAGCAGTTACCCCCAGGGGGTTCTGAACACCGGGGAGCTGTTTTTT | CASSYPQGVLNTGELFF
. | TRBJ1-1 | TRBV20-1 | few | 14 | TGCAGTGCTAGAGATCGACAGGTGAACACTGAAGCTTTCTTT | CSARDRQVNTEAFF
. | TRBJ2-3 | TRBV6-2/TRBV6-3 | once | 13 | TGTGCCAGCAGTTTCGGTCTGTCAGGTACGCAGTATTTT | CASSFGLSGTQYF
TRBD1 | TRBJ1-3 | TRBV10-3 | . | 16 | TGTGCCATCAGTGAGCCGGGACAGGGGGCTGGAAACACCATATATTTT | CAISEPGQGAGNTIYF
. | TRBJ2-1 | TRBV12-3/TRBV12-4 | . | 12 | TGTGCCAGCGGTGGGACACCGTCGAACCAAATCTTC | CASGGTPSNQIF
. | TRBJ2-7 | TRBV2 | once | 14 | TGTGCCAGCAGAGAAGGCGCCAACGTCCGGGAGCAGTACTTC | CASREGANVREQYF
TRBD1 | TRBJ2-1 | TRBV7-2 | few | 15 | TGTGCCAGCAGCGCGGGACAGGGGGCCGACAATGAGCAGTTCTTC | CASSAGQGADNEQFF
. | TRBJ2-1 | TRBV12-3/TRBV12-4 | many | 15 | TGTGCCAGCAGTTTGGGGGAGAGCCGCGGGAATGAGCAGTTCTTC | CASSLGESRGNEQFF
. | TRBJ2-2 | TRBV30 | few | 14 | TGTGCCTGGAGAGGCGGCGGTAACACCGGGGAGCTGTTTTTT | CAWRGGGNTGELFF
TRBD1 | TRBJ2-7 | TRBV7-7 | . | 14 | TGTGCTAGCAGCCCATCTACAGGGGACTACGAGCAGTACTTC | CASSPSTGDYEQYF
. | TRBJ2-1 | TRBV20-1 | few | 12 | TGCAGTGCTAGTCGGCCGTACAATGAGCAGTTCTTC | CSASRPYNEQFF
TRBD1 | TRBJ2-6 | TRBV24-1 | few | 17 | TGTGCCACCAGTGATTCAGGGACAGGGACTGGGGCCAACGTCCTGACTTTC | CATSDSGTGTGANVLTF
. | TRBJ2-3 | TRBV27 | many | 17 | TGTGCCAGCAGTTTACGAAACCTACCAGCTTCCACAGATACGCAGTATTTT | CASSLRNLPASTDTQYF
TRBD2 | TRBJ2-3 | TRBV7-8 | few | 17 | TGTGCCAGCAGACGGCAGGGGACTAGCGGGGGCACAGATACGCAGTATTTT | CASRRQGTSGGTDTQYF
. | TRBJ1-4 | TRBV24-1 | . | 13 | TGTGCCACCAGTGGGGGTACTAATGAAAAACTGTTTTTT | CATSGGTNEKLFF
. | TRBJ2-3 | TRBV19 | . | 14 | TGTGCCACCTACCAGCGCGGGGGCACAGATACGCAGTATTTT | CATYQRGGTDTQYF
. | TRBJ1-1 | TRBV4-1 | . | 14 | TGCGCCAGCAGCCAAGACCCAACGAACACTGAAGCTTTCTTT | CASSQDPTNTEAFF
TRBD2 | TRBJ2-5 | TRBV7-3 | few | 15 | TGTGCCAGCAGCACCAACGGGGGGGCCGAAGAGACCCAGTACTTC | CASSTNGGAEETQYF
. | TRBJ2-3 | TRBV20-1 | few | 11 | TGCAGTGCTAGTGGTCTGCCGGCGCAGTATTTT | CSASGLPAQYF
. | TRBJ2-3 | TRBV7-2 | many | 15 | TGTGCCAGCAGCTTAATAGGGGGGCCGGGAGATACGCAGTATTTT | CASSLIGGPGDTQYF
. | TRBJ2-1 | TRBV7-3 | . | 15 | TGTGCCAGCAGCTCCGTCCCTCTAGCATACAATGAGCAGTTCTTC | CASSSVPLAYNEQFF
TRBD1 | TRBJ2-7 | TRBV7-6 | many | 13 | TGTGCCAGCAGCTTAGGGACAGGGGGCGAGCAGTACTTC | CASSLGTGGEQYF
. | TRBJ2-3 | TRBV7-2 | few | 13 | TGTGCCAGCACCCCCGACAGGAGCCTTACGCAGTATTTT | CASTPDRSLTQYF
. | TRBJ2-7 | TRBV10-3 | . | 14 | TGTGCCATCAGTGAGGGAGGCGGGGACCACGAGCAGTACTTC | CAISEGGGDHEQYF